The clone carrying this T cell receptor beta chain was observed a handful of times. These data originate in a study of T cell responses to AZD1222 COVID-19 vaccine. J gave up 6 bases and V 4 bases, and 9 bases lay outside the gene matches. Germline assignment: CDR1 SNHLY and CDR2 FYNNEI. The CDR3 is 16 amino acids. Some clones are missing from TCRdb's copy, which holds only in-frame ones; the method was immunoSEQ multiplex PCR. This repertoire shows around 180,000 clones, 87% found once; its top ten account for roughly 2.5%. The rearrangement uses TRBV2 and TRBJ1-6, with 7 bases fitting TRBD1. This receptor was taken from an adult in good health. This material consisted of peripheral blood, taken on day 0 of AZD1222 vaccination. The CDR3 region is CASSGTGAWSNSPLHF. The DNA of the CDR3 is TGTGCCAGCAGTGGAACAGGGGCTTGGTCTAATTCACCCCTCCACTTT.